This T cell receptor (beta chain) was retrieved from a study of CD8 T cells in ankylosing spondylitis. The CDR3 has 15 residues. V shed 2 bases and J shed 5 bases, with 16 bases lying between them. From germline, CDR1 is SGDLS and CDR2 YYNGEE. Ten or more counts support this clonotype. In TCRdb, the 5' RACE reads were re-called with MiXCR into one record per CDR3 protein. The table records about 42,000 distinct CDR3 sequences, about 4% of them present only once. The sequence was obtained from a female donor with ankylosing spondylitis or in good health (not recorded which). Material: blood, either unsorted or a sorted T cell fraction (not recorded which). The chain couples TRBV9 to TRBJ2-5; tentatively, D is TRBD1 or TRBD2 (6 bases each). The CDR3 here is CASSVLGGQGETQYF. In nucleotides, the CDR3 is TGTGCCAGCAGCGTCCTAGGGGGGCAGGGGGAGACCCAGTACTTC.